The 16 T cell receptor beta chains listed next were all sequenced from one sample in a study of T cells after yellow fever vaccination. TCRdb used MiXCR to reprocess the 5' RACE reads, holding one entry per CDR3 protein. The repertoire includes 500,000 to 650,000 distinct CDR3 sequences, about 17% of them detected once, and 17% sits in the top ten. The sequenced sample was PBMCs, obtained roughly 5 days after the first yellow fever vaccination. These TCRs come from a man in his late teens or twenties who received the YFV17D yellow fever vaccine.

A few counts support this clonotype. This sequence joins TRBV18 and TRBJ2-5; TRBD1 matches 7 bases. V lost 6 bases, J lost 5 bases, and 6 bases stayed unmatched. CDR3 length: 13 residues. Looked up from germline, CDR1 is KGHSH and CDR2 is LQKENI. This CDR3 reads CASSTGIEETQYF. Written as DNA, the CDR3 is TGTGCCAGCTCGACAGGGATCGAGGAGACCCAGTACTTC.

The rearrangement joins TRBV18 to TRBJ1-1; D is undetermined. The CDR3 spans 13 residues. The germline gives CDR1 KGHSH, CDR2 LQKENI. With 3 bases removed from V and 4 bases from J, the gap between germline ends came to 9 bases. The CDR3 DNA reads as TGTGCCAGCTCACCCCAGCCGCGCACTGAAGCTTTCTTT. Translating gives CASSPQPRTEAFF.

The CDR3 DNA sequence: TGTGCCAGCAGCAAGGACAGGGTTTTGGCTTTCTTT. It encodes CASSKDRVLAFF. The rearrangement links TRBV6-2 or TRBV6-3 to TRBJ1-1, with 8 bases lining up with TRBD1. V lost 6 bases and J lost 11; bases outside the gene matches: 8. This CDR3 has 12 residues. In germline, CDR1 is MNHEY, CDR2 SVGEGT.

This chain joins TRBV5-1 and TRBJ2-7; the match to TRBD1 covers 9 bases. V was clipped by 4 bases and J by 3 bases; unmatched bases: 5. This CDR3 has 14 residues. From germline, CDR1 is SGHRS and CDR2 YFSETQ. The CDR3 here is CASSPTGQGYEQYF. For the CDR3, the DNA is TGCGCCAGCAGCCCAACGGGACAGGGCTACGAGCAGTACTTC.

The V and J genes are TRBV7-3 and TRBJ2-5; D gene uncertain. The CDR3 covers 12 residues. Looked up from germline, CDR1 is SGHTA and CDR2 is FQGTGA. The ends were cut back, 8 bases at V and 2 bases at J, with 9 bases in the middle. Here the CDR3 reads CASSDGQETQYF. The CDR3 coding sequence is TGTGCCAGCTCGGACGGTCAAGAGACCCAGTACTTC.

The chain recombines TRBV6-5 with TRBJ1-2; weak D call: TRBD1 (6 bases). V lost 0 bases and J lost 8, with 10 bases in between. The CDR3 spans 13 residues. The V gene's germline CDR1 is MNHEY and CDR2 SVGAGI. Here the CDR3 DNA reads TGTGCCAGCAGTTACTCAACGGGGGCAGGCTACACCTTC. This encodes CASSYSTGAGYTF.

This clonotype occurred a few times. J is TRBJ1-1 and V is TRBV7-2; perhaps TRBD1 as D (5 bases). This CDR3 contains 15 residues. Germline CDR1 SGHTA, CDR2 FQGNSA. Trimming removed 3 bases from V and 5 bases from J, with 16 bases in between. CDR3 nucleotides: TGTGCCAGCAGCTTTATTCTACAGGCCGAGACTGAAGCTTTCTTT. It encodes CASSFILQAETEAFF.

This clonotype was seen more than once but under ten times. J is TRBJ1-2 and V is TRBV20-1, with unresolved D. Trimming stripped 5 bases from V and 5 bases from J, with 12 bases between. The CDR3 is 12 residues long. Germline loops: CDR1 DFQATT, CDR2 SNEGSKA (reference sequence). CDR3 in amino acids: CSAPFPTYGYTF. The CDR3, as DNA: TGCAGTGCTCCCTTTCCCACTTATGGCTACACCTTC.

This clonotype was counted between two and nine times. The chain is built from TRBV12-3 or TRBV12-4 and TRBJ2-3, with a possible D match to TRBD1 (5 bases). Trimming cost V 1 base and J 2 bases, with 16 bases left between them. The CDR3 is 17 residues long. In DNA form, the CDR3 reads TGTGCCAGCAGTTTAGGAAGGAAGGGGAAGGACACAGATACGCAGTATTTT. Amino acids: CASSLGRKGKDTDTQYF.

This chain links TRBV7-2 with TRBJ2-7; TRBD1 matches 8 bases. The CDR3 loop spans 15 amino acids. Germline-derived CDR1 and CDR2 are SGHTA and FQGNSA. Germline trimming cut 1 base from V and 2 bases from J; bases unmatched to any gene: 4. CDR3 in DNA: TGTGCCAGCAGCTTAGGGACAGGGAAGCCCTACGAGCAGTACTTC. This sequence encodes CASSLGTGKPYEQYF.

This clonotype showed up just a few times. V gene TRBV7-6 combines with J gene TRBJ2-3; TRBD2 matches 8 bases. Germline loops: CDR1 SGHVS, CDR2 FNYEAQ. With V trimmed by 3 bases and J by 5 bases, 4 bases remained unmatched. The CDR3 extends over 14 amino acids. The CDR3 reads CASSFSGVGDTQYF. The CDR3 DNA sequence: TGTGCCAGCAGCTTTAGCGGGGTGGGAGATACGCAGTATTTT. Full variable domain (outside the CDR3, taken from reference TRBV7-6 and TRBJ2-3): GAGVSQSPRYKVTKRGQDVALRCDPISGHVSLYWYRQALGQGPEFLTYFNYEAQQDKSGLPNDRFSAERPEGSISTLTIQRTEQRDSAMYRCASSFSGVGDTQYFGPGTRLTVL.

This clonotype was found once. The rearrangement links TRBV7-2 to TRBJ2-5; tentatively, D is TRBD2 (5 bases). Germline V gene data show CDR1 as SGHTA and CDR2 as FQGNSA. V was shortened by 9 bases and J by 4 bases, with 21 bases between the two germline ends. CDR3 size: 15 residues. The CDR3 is CARSHWTARGETQYF. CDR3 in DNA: TGTGCCAGGAGCCACTGGACCGCCCGGGGAGAGACCCAGTACTTC.

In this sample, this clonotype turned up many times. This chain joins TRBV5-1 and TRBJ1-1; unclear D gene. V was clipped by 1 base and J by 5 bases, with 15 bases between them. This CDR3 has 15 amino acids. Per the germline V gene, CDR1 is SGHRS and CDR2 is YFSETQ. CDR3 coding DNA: TGCGCCAGCAGCTTGTCCGGGAGGAGTGGGACTGAAGCTTTCTTT. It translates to CASSLSGRSGTEAFF.

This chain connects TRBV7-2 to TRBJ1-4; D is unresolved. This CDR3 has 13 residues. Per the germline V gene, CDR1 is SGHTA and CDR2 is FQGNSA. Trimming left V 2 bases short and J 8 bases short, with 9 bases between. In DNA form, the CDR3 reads TGTGCCAGCAGCTTAAGCTTGCGAGAAAAACTGTTTTTT. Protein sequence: CASSLSLREKLFF.

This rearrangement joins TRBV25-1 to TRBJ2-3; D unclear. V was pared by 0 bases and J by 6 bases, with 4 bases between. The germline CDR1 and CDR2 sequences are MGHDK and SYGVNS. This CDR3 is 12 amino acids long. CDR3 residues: CASSEYRDTQYF. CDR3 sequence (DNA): TGTGCCAGCAGTGAATACAGGGATACGCAGTATTTT.

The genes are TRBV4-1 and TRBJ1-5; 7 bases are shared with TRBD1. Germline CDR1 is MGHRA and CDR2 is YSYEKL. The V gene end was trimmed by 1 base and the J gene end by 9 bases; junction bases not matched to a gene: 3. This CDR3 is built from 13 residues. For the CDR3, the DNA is TGCGCCAGCAGCCAAGGTGCAGGGGGGCCCCAGCATTTT. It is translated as CASSQGAGGPQHF.